These 25 T cell receptor beta chains came from one sample sequenced in a study of blood T cell repertoires in COVID-19. Measured with immunoSEQ multiplex PCR; TCRdb has only the in-frame clones, and not every one. The sample has more than 85,000 clones, around 87% seen once. The sample comprised peripheral blood. The receptors derive from a man aged 45 to 65 with active or convalescent COVID-19.

This chain links TRBV6-5 with TRBJ2-1; 10 bases line up with TRBD2. V was clipped by 5 bases and J by 4 bases; unmatched bases: 5. Per the germline V gene, CDR1 is MNHEY and CDR2 is SVGAGI. The CDR3 sequence is 15 residues long. CDR3 nucleotide sequence: TGTGCCAGCAGTCCCAGCGGGGGGGGTTACAATGAGCAGTTCTTC. Translated: CASSPSGGGYNEQFF.

This rearrangement joins TRBV11-2 to TRBJ2-3, with TRBD1 matching 8 bases. From germline, CDR1 is SGHAT and CDR2 FQNNGV. This CDR3 is built from 15 residues. The trim removed 4 bases at V and 1 base at J, leaving 4 bases unmatched. The CDR3 DNA reads TGTGCCAGCAGCTCACCGGACAGGGGCACAGATACGCAGTATTTT. Amino acid sequence: CASSSPDRGTDTQYF.

V is TRBV6-2 or TRBV6-3 and J is TRBJ1-2; a weak D match, TRBD1 (6 bases). The V end lost 4 bases, the J end lost 6 bases, and 21 bases lay between the germline ends. The CDR3 length is 16 residues. The germline V gene has CDR1 MNHEY and CDR2 SVGEGT. CDR3 in amino acids: CASSSPHRGGADGYTF. The DNA for the CDR3 is TGTGCCAGCAGTTCCCCCCACCGCGGGGGCGCGGATGGCTACACCTTC.

The V gene is TRBV5-1, the J gene TRBJ1-4, with TRBD1 matching over 8 bases. The germline V gene has CDR1 SGHRS and CDR2 YFSETQ. CDR3 length: 14 residues. Trimming cost V 4 bases and J 4 bases; bases outside gene matches: 3. In nucleotides, the CDR3 is TGCGCCAGCAGCATGACAGGGGATAATGAAAAACTGTTTTTT. Translating it yields CASSMTGDNEKLFF. Full variable domain (rest looked up from reference TRBV5-1 and TRBJ1-4): KAGVTQTPRYLIKTRGQQVTLSCSPISGHRSVSWYQQTPGQGLQFLFEYFSETQRNKGNFPGRFSGRQFSNSRSEMNVSTLELGDSALYLCASSMTGDNEKLFFGSGTQLSVL.

The gene calls are TRBV4-1 and TRBJ1-5; 9 nucleotides agree with TRBD1. The CDR3 is 16 residues long. The V gene's germline CDR1 is MGHRA and CDR2 YSYEKL. V was pared by 5 bases and J by 1 base, with 6 bases of the junction left unmatched. As DNA, the CDR3 is TGCGCCAGCAGCGGAACAGGGGGCACCAGCAATCAGCCCCAGCATTTT. It is translated as CASSGTGGTSNQPQHF.

The rearrangement joins TRBV6-1 to TRBJ1-2, with 7 bases lining up with TRBD1. Germline CDR1 is MNHNS and CDR2 is SASEGT. The CDR3 contains 13 residues. V lost 2 bases and J lost 4; bases outside the gene matches: 1. For the CDR3, the DNA is TGTGCCAGCAGTGAAAACAGGGGCTATGGCTACACCTTC. This sequence encodes CASSENRGYGYTF.

The V gene is TRBV27, the J gene TRBJ1-6; a possible D gene is TRBD1 (5 bases). V was clipped by 5 bases and J by 0 bases, with 20 bases between them. Germline assignment: CDR1 MNHEY and CDR2 SMNVEV (reference sequence). The CDR3 runs to 19 residues. CDR3 bases: TGTGCCAGCAGTGGGAATCGGGACTTCCAGAGCTCCTATAATTCACCCCTCCACTTT. Translated: CASSGNRDFQSSYNSPLHF.

The rearrangement joins TRBV2 to TRBJ1-1; 8 bases are shared with TRBD1. CDR3 size: 15 residues. From germline, CDR1 is SNHLY and CDR2 FYNNEI. J gave up 2 bases and V 6 bases, and 8 bases lay outside the gene matches. CDR3 region: CASSPGQVFNTEAFF. In nucleotides, the CDR3 is TGTGCCAGCAGCCCGGGACAGGTTTTTAACACTGAAGCTTTCTTT.

The chain is built from TRBV5-8 and TRBJ1-1; D is possibly TRBD1 (5 bases). This CDR3 is 13 amino acids long. V dropped 6 bases and J dropped 1 base, with 10 bases sitting between them. Germline CDR1 reads SGHTS; CDR2 reads YDEGEE. CDR3 coding DNA: TGTGCCAGCATGGGGGGGTGGAACACTGAAGCTTTCTTT. As protein: CASMGGWNTEAFF.

The rearrangement links TRBV4-1 to TRBJ2-2; D might be TRBD2 (5 bases). The CDR3 totals 15 residues. Trimming stripped 3 bases from V and 3 bases from J, with 11 bases between. The germline V gene encodes CDR1 MGHRA and CDR2 YSYEKL. CDR3 amino acids: CASSQTGRYTGELFF. The CDR3 bases are TGCGCCAGCAGCCAGACTGGGAGATACACCGGGGAGCTGTTTTTT.

The rearrangement links TRBV18 to TRBJ2-5; D perhaps matches TRBD1 (6 bases). Trimming took off 3 bases at V and 6 bases at J, with 17 bases between the two ends. In germline, CDR1 is KGHSH, CDR2 LQKENI. The length of the CDR3 is 15 residues. CDR3: CASSPQGKGRKTQYF. The CDR3 DNA sequence: TGTGCCAGCTCACCCCAGGGGAAGGGTCGGAAGACCCAGTACTTC. Complete variable domain (other parts from reference TRBV18 and TRBJ2-5): NAGVMQNPRHLVRRRGQEARLRCSPMKGHSHVYWYRQLPEEGLKFMVYLQKENIIDESGMPKERFSAEFPKEGPSILRIQQVVRGDSAAYFCASSPQGKGRKTQYFGPGTRLLVL.

The J gene is TRBJ2-3, the V gene TRBV6-5; 9 nucleotides line up with TRBD2. The junction had 8 bases not matched to a gene; V was cut back by 6 bases and J by 4 bases. The CDR3 contains 15 residues. Germline V CDR1 and CDR2: MNHEY, SVGAGI. This chain's CDR3 is CASRSERGAPDTQYF. The CDR3 DNA follows: TGTGCCAGCAGGTCTGAGCGGGGGGCCCCAGATACGCAGTATTTT.

This clone has a handful of counts. This rearrangement joins TRBV14 to TRBJ2-3, with 14 nucleotides matching TRBD2. In germline, CDR1 is SGHDN, CDR2 FVKESK. Germline trimming cut 3 bases from V and 2 bases from J; bases unmatched to any gene: 4. This CDR3 has 17 residues. The CDR3 here is CASSHRTSGGHTDTQYF. CDR3 DNA sequence: TGTGCCAGCAGCCATAGGACTAGCGGGGGGCACACAGATACGCAGTATTTT.

This clone was picked up one time. The CDR3 is CASTLTGDSPLHF. In DNA form, the CDR3 reads TGTGCCAGTACCCTGACAGGTGATTCACCCCTCCACTTT. The chain combines TRBV19 with TRBJ1-6, with a possible D match to TRBD1 (6 bases). Germline CDR1 is LNHDA and CDR2 is SQIVND (reference sequence). The CDR3 spans 13 residues. V was pared by 7 bases and J by 8 bases, with 12 bases between.

The V call is TRBV5-4, the J call TRBJ2-2; 9 bases match TRBD2. Germline CDR1 reads SGHNT; CDR2 reads YYREEE (reference sequence). The CDR3 extends over 15 amino acids. After removal of 3 bases from V and 2 bases from J, the junction contained 2 bases not matched to a gene. CDR3 residues: CASSWTSVNTGELFF. The CDR3 bases are TGTGCCAGCAGCTGGACTAGCGTTAACACCGGGGAGCTGTTTTTT.

This clone turned up a few times. This chain connects TRBV6-6 to TRBJ1-6; D remains unclear. CDR1 is MNHNY and CDR2 is SVGAGI in the germline V gene (reference sequence). The V gene lost 2 bases and the J gene lost 5 bases, with 7 bases spanning the gap. The CDR3 runs to 14 residues. This CDR3 is CASSYAEDNSPLHF. In DNA form, the CDR3 reads TGTGCCAGCAGTTACGCAGAAGATAATTCACCCCTCCACTTT.

The CDR3 DNA reads as TGTGCCATCAGGGGGACAGGGGAGCGTGAAAAACTGTTTTTT. It translates to CAIRGTGEREKLFF. The J gene is TRBJ1-4, the V gene TRBV10-3; 10 nucleotides line up with TRBD1. CDR3 length: 14 amino acids. Germline CDR1 reads ENHRY; CDR2 reads SYGVKD. With 6 bases clipped from V and 7 bases from J, the junction kept 5 bases outside the gene matches.

The genes are TRBV27 and TRBJ2-5; tentative D call: TRBD2 (6 bases). The CDR3 has 14 amino acids. Trimming stripped 4 bases from V and 5 bases from J, with 14 bases between. CDR1 and CDR2 from the germline V gene are MNHEY and SMNVEV (reference sequence). CDR3 region: CASSSQGGVETQYF. The CDR3, as DNA: TGTGCCAGCAGTTCTCAGGGAGGAGTGGAGACCCAGTACTTC.

The chain is built from TRBV7-2 and TRBJ2-2; 7 bases match TRBD1. The CDR3 contains 13 residues. Germline assignment: CDR1 SGHTA and CDR2 FQGNSA. The V gene end was trimmed by 6 bases and the J gene end by 6 bases; junction bases not matched to a gene: 4. CDR3 DNA: TGTGCCAGCAGAGGGGGCGCGTCCGGGGAGCTGTTTTTT. Residues: CASRGGASGELFF.

The rearrangement uses TRBV6-5 and TRBJ2-1; 8 bases map to TRBD1. The J segment lost 6 bases and the V segment lost 6 bases, leaving 10 bases of the junction unmatched. Germline V gives CDR1 MNHEY, CDR2 SVGAGI. The CDR3 covers 15 residues. The CDR3 sequence is CASSDRGWSRNEQFF. CDR3 sequence (DNA): TGTGCCAGCAGCGACAGGGGTTGGTCCCGCAATGAGCAGTTCTTC.

The chain carries TRBV7-7 and TRBJ2-1; 7 nucleotides align to TRBD2. The V and J ends lost 3 bases and 6 bases, in that order; junction bases with no gene match: 2. Germline V gene sequence: CDR1 SSHAT, CDR2 FNYEAQ (reference sequence). The CDR3 totals 13 residues. CDR3 DNA sequence: TGTGCCAGCAGCTTCAGGGAGGGCAATGAGCAGTTCTTC. Translated: CASSFREGNEQFF.

The gene calls are TRBV3-1 (or the pseudogene TRBV3-2) and TRBJ2-7, with TRBD1 identical over 7 bases. Germline V gene lookup returns CDR1 LGHDT and CDR2 YNNKEL (reference sequence). After removal of 1 base from V and 7 bases from J, the junction contained 4 bases not matched to a gene. The CDR3 contains 13 residues. The CDR3 sequence is CASSQAGGVEQYV. The CDR3 DNA reads TGTGCCAGCAGCCAAGCAGGGGGAGTTGAGCAGTACGTC.

This clone was seen more than once but under ten times. This sequence joins TRBV24-1 and TRBJ1-2, with D unclear. CDR3 size: 12 residues. Germline V gene data show CDR1 as KGHDR and CDR2 as SFDVKD. The V gene lost 9 bases and the J gene lost 4 bases, with 11 bases spanning the gap. The chain's CDR3 is CATQDTSYGYTF. CDR3 nucleotide sequence: TGTGCCACCCAAGACACATCCTATGGCTACACCTTC.

CDR3 amino acids: CASSQGLAGVTGELFF. CDR3 bases: TGCGCCAGCAGCCAAGGCCTAGCGGGGGTCACCGGGGAGCTGTTTTTT. The gene calls are TRBV4-3 and TRBJ2-2; 10 bases are a match to TRBD2. Per the germline V gene, CDR1 is LGHNA and CDR2 is YSLEER. The CDR3 totals 16 residues. Unmatched junction bases numbered 3, after V lost 1 base and J lost 4 bases.

This rearrangement joins TRBV30 to TRBJ2-7; D unclear. Germline V lookup: CDR1 GTSNPN, CDR2 SVGIG (reference sequence). Trimming left V 5 bases short and J 6 bases short, with 14 bases between. The CDR3 runs 12 residues. The CDR3 is CAWDTTPGEQYF. The CDR3 nucleotides read TGTGCCTGGGATACCACGCCGGGCGAGCAGTACTTC.